The 30 T cell receptor beta chains presented below share a single source sample, sequenced in a study of breast tumors, draining lymph nodes, adjacent tissues. TCRdb re-called the multiplex PCR reads with MiXCR, one entry per CDR3 protein. Of tens of thousands of distinct CDR3 sequences listed, 35% to 45% were seen once; the top ten hold about a tenth. Sequencing input: breast tumor tissue. Receptors were obtained from a female donor with breast cancer. Some clones in this sample may be carry-over from other donors' samples.

Points on this clonotype: A read error may explain this, as a much larger clone is one base away. The rearrangement links TRBV7-3 to TRBJ2-3, with TRBD2 matching over 13 bases. The CDR3 covers 15 residues. Germline CDR1 SGHTA, CDR2 FQGTGA. The V segment lost 7 bases and the J segment 4 bases; nucleotides outside the gene matches: 5. The CDR3 nucleotides read TGTGCCAGCAACCGGACTAGCGGGAGTTCAGATACGCAGTATTTT. Translation gives CASNRTSGSSDTQYF.

This clonotype was seen ten or more times. A read error may account for a junction end that differs from germline. The chain links TRBV7-7 to TRBJ2-5; D assignment may be TRBD1 or TRBD2 (6 bases each). The CDR3 has 15 residues. Germline loops: CDR1 SSHAT, CDR2 FNYEAQ (reference sequence). Written as DNA, the CDR3 is TGTGCTAGCAGCGCCGGAGGGGGTCGGGATGAGACCCAGTACTTC. Its translation: CASSAGGGRDETQYF.

This sequence joins TRBV11-2 and TRBJ2-7; TRBD2 matches at 8 bases. With V trimmed by 3 bases and J by 4 bases, 11 bases remained unmatched. Per germline, CDR1 SGHAT and CDR2 FQNNGV. The CDR3 totals 16 residues. The CDR3 reads CASSLGLSGAVYEQYF. CDR3 in DNA: TGTGCCAGCAGCTTGGGTCTTAGCGGGGCCGTTTACGAGCAGTACTTC.

This clonotype was observed at least ten times. The CDR3 DNA reads TGTGCCATCAGAAAAGCTGGTAGCTACTATGGCTACACCTTC. Translation gives CAIRKAGSYYGYTF. The chain employs TRBV10-3 and TRBJ1-2, with D hard to call. Trimming took 6 bases from V and 3 from J, leaving 14 bases between them. Germline values: CDR1 ENHRY, CDR2 SYGVKD. The length of the CDR3 is 14 residues.

This clonotype was found many times. V is TRBV12-3 or TRBV12-4 and J is TRBJ2-3; 7 bases align to TRBD2. The J segment lost 5 bases and the V segment lost 4 bases, leaving 9 bases of the junction unmatched. This CDR3 has 15 residues. The CDR3 loop is CASSSEREGKDTQYF. CDR3 nucleotide sequence: TGTGCCAGCAGTTCGGAGCGGGAAGGGAAAGATACGCAGTATTTT.

With regard to this clonotype: A much larger clone lies a single base off, so this may be a read error. V gene TRBV5-6 combines with J gene TRBJ2-5; the match to TRBD2 covers 7 bases. Germline CDR1 reads SGHDT; CDR2 reads YYEEEE. The CDR3 sequence is 13 residues long. The CDR3 coding sequence is TGTGCCAGCAGCTTTCTCATGGGAGGGACCCAGTCCTTC. Translation gives CASSFLMGGTQSF.

In its sample, this clonotype was seen many times. This chain links TRBV7-6 with TRBJ2-1, with 7 bases that match TRBD1. Germline CDR1 and CDR2: SGHVS and FNYEAQ. The V gene end was trimmed by 1 base and the J gene end by 4 bases; junction bases not matched to a gene: 4. The CDR3 contains 15 residues. The CDR3 spells CASSLGLQGYNEQFF. In nucleotides, the CDR3 is TGTGCCAGCAGCTTAGGCCTACAGGGGTACAATGAGCAGTTCTTC.

In its sample, this clonotype was seen many times. The chain has TRBV20-1 and TRBJ2-2; 10 bases fit TRBD1. Germline trimming cut 1 base from V and 6 bases from J; bases unmatched to any gene: 5. This CDR3 has 15 amino acids. Germline V gene sequence: CDR1 DFQATT, CDR2 SNEGSKA (reference sequence). CDR3 nucleotides: TGCAGTGCTAGAGTGACAGGGGGCGAGGCCGGGGAGCTGTTTTTT. Translation gives CSARVTGGEAGELFF.

This clonotype was seen a single time. The rearrangement joins TRBV7-8 to TRBJ1-6; weak D call: TRBD1 (5 bases). V lost 3 bases, J lost 2 bases, and 17 bases lay in between. Germline CDR1 is SGHVS and CDR2 is FQNEAQ. The CDR3 runs 18 residues. The CDR3 bases are TGTGCCAGCAGCTTTGGGTTGGGGGGGAGGGCCTATAATTCACCCCTCCACTTT. Translating it yields CASSFGLGGRAYNSPLHF. Full variable domain (remainder filled in from reference TRBV7-8 and TRBJ1-6): GAGVSQSPRYKVAKRGQDVALRCDPISGHVSLFWYQQALGQGPEFLTYFQNEAQLDKSGLPSDRFFAERPEGSVSTLKIQRTQQEDSAVYLCASSFGLGGRAYNSPLHFGNGTRLTVT.

This clonotype has a count of ten or more. CDR3 amino acids: CASSLGDRSTDTQYF. Here the CDR3 DNA reads TGTGCCAGCAGTTTAGGGGACAGGAGCACAGATACGCAGTATTTT. The chain links TRBV12-3 or TRBV12-4 to TRBJ2-3, with TRBD1 matching over 8 bases. This CDR3 region has 15 residues. Unmatched junction bases numbered 0, after V lost 1 base and J lost 0 bases.

As concerns this clonotype: A read error is possible here, since a much larger clone lies one base away. The rearrangement joins TRBV4-2 to TRBJ2-1; TRBD2 matches 8 bases. CDR1 and CDR2 from the germline V gene are LGHNA and YNFKEQ. This CDR3 contains 15 residues. The DNA for the CDR3 is TGTGCCAACAGCGTACCGGGACTAGGGGTCGGTGAGCAGTTCTTC. Translating gives CANSVPGLGVGEQFF.

This clonotype has a count of ten or more. The rearrangement links TRBV7-8 to TRBJ2-3; D is undetermined. Trimming pared 1 base from V and 1 base from J, leaving 6 bases between. This CDR3 has 14 amino acids. Per germline, CDR1 SGHVS and CDR2 FQNEAQ. The CDR3 protein is CASSLGLGTDTQYF. The CDR3 bases are TGTGCCAGCAGCTTAGGGCTAGGCACAGATACGCAGTATTTT.

This chain uses TRBV20-1 with TRBJ2-7, with 7 bases that match TRBD1. The CDR3 has 14 residues. Looked up from germline, CDR1 is DFQATT and CDR2 is SNEGSKA (reference sequence). After removal of 5 bases from V and 2 bases from J, the junction contained 9 bases not matched to a gene. CDR3 residues: CSADGDRDPYEQYF. CDR3 DNA: TGCAGTGCTGACGGAGACAGGGACCCCTACGAGCAGTACTTC.

The V and J genes are TRBV5-6 and TRBJ2-2; the D gene is possibly TRBD2 (6 bases). The germline V gene encodes CDR1 SGHDT and CDR2 YYEEEE. V shed 2 bases and J shed 4 bases, with 18 bases lying between them. The CDR3 is 17 amino acids. CDR3 nucleotides: TGTGCCAGCAGCTTTCTCGCAGCTAGCGAGGGCACCGGGGAGCTGTTTTTT. Its protein is CASSFLAASEGTGELFF.

CDR3 DNA: TGTGCCAGCAGCCAAGGGACTCCCAATGAGCAGTTCTTC. Amino acid sequence: CASSQGTPNEQFF. The chain uses TRBV3-1 and TRBJ2-1; perhaps TRBD2 as D (5 bases). The CDR3 has 13 residues. Germline lookup yields CDR1 LGHDT and CDR2 YNNKEL (reference sequence). Between the trimmed V and J ends, which lost 1 base and 6 bases, there was a span of 7 bases.

The chain recombines TRBV19 with TRBJ2-7, with D unclear. The V gene's germline CDR1 is LNHDA and CDR2 SQIVND (reference sequence). CDR3 size: 11 residues. Trimming shortened V by 5 bases and J by 4 bases, and 6 bases separated the two germline ends. CDR3 protein: CASSGSYEQYF. The CDR3 region has the DNA TGTGCCAGTAGTGGATCTTACGAGCAGTACTTC. The variable domain in full, completed from reference TRBV19 and TRBJ2-7, reads DGGITQSPKYLFRKEGQNVTLSCEQNLNHDAMYWYRQDPGQGLRLIYYSQIVNDFQKGDIAEGYSVSREKKESFPLTVTSAQKNPTAFYLCASSGSYEQYFGPGTRLTVT.

This clonotype was detected ten times or more. The rearrangement uses TRBV4-2 and TRBJ2-7; possible D gene TRBD1, 5 bases. Germline CDR1 LGHNA, CDR2 YNFKEQ. This CDR3 is 16 amino acids long. The V end lost 2 bases, the J end lost 0 bases, and 14 bases lay between the germline ends. The CDR3 here is CASSQPTQGNSYEQYF. The CDR3 DNA reads as TGTGCCAGCAGCCAACCAACCCAGGGTAACTCCTACGAGCAGTACTTC.

This clonotype occurred many times. The chain links TRBV7-9 to TRBJ1-4, with no clear D. The CDR3 length is 15 residues. Trimming left V 1 base short and J 2 bases short, with 8 bases between. Per germline, CDR1 SEHNR and CDR2 FQNEAQ (reference sequence). The CDR3 protein is CASSLGDATNEKLFF. The CDR3 nucleotides read TGTGCCAGCAGCTTAGGAGATGCTACTAATGAAAAACTGTTTTTT.

In its sample, this clonotype was seen many times. The CDR3 loop reads CASSFRDSTKEQFF. CDR3 sequence (DNA): TGTGCCAGCAGCTTCCGGGACTCCACAAAAGAGCAGTTCTTC. This sequence joins TRBV11-3 and TRBJ2-1; D possibly corresponds to TRBD2 (6 bases). The CDR3 spans 14 residues. Germline V gene data show CDR1 as SGHNT and CDR2 as YENEEA. Trimming took off 3 bases at V and 10 bases at J, with 16 bases between the two ends.

The chain carries TRBV27 and TRBJ2-1, with 9 positions matching TRBD1. V lost 5 bases, J lost 10 bases, and 15 bases stayed unmatched. Germline V lookup: CDR1 MNHEY, CDR2 SMNVEV (reference sequence). The length of the CDR3 is 16 residues. In DNA form, the CDR3 reads TGTGCCAGCAGTGGGATGTTCCCGGGACAGGGTTTCGAGCAGTTCTTC. Translating gives CASSGMFPGQGFEQFF.

Concerning this clonotype: This may arise from a read error, as a much more abundant clone is one base away. The chain combines TRBV3-1 with TRBJ1-2; D is unresolved. The CDR3 is 12 amino acids. Deletions cut 2 bases from V and 8 bases from J, with 9 bases between. Germline V gives CDR1 LGHDT, CDR2 YNNKEL (reference sequence). CDR3 sequence (DNA): TGTGCCAGCAGCCAACAGGACGGAGGCTACACCTTC. Amino acid sequence: CASSQQDGGYTF.

This clonotype was seen many times. The genes are TRBV19 and TRBJ2-3; D may be TRBD2 (6 bases). The germline gives CDR1 LNHDA, CDR2 SQIVND (reference sequence). The V and J ends lost 1 base and 6 bases respectively, with 14 bases between them. The CDR3 runs 15 residues. The CDR3 spells CASSIAGNLADTQYF. In nucleotides, the CDR3 is TGTGCCAGTAGTATAGCGGGTAATCTAGCGGATACGCAGTATTTT.

V and J are TRBV5-1 and TRBJ2-7; tentative D call: TRBD1 (6 bases). Germline V gives CDR1 SGHRS, CDR2 YFSETQ. This CDR3 region has 18 residues. Between the trimmed V and J ends, which lost 0 bases and 2 bases, there was a span of 21 bases. CDR3: CASSLGPLARDTPYEQYF. CDR3 DNA sequence: TGCGCCAGCAGCTTGGGCCCACTCGCCCGGGACACCCCCTACGAGCAGTACTTC.

This clonotype was picked up many times. The rearrangement uses TRBV20-1 and TRBJ2-3; 8 bases map to TRBD2. Trimming took 6 bases from V and 0 from J; bases not matched to a gene: 8. Germline V lookup: CDR1 DFQATT, CDR2 SNEGSKA (reference sequence). The CDR3 has 15 residues. The CDR3 here is CSAGGRTLSTDTQYF. CDR3 nucleotide sequence: TGCAGTGCAGGCGGGAGGACCCTTAGCACAGATACGCAGTATTTT.

This clonotype was counted at least ten times. One junction end disagrees with the germline gene, perhaps due to a read error. The genes are TRBV4-2 and TRBJ2-3; 7 positions agree with TRBD2. The CDR3 extends over 17 amino acids. Germline CDR1 is LGHNA and CDR2 is YNFKEQ. CDR3 region: CASSQDMVLAGTDTQYF. In DNA, the CDR3 is TGCGCCAGCAGCCAAGACATGGTCCTAGCGGGCACAGATACGCAGTATTTT.

V gene TRBV5-1 combines with J gene TRBJ1-1; perhaps TRBD1 as D (6 bases). The CDR3 runs to 15 residues. Trimming left V 3 bases short and J 5 bases short, with 17 bases between. CDR1 is SGHRS and CDR2 is YFSETQ in the germline V gene. The DNA for the CDR3 is TGCGCCAGCAGCTCGTTGACAGGTCCGGGGACTGAAGCTTTCTTT. This encodes CASSSLTGPGTEAFF.

This clonotype was picked up many times. The chain combines TRBV6-1 with TRBJ2-7; D remains ambiguous. The CDR3 loop spans 13 amino acids. Germline V gives CDR1 MNHNS, CDR2 SASEGT. Deletions cut 3 bases from V and 4 bases from J, with 10 bases between. The CDR3 is CASSEGFRYEQYF. CDR3 nucleotide sequence: TGTGCCAGCAGTGAGGGGTTTAGGTACGAGCAGTACTTC.

The V call is TRBV20-1, the J call TRBJ2-7; a possible D gene is TRBD2 (6 bases). The germline gives CDR1 DFQATT, CDR2 SNEGSKA (reference sequence). CDR3 length equals 13 residues. V was pared by 4 bases and J by 3 bases, with 13 bases between. The CDR3 is CSATGTRFYEQYF. CDR3 bases: TGCAGTGCTACCGGGACTCGCTTCTACGAGCAGTACTTC.

This clonotype has ten or more counts. The rearrangement uses TRBV12-5 and TRBJ2-1, with D possibly being TRBD2 (6 bases). CDR1 and CDR2 from the germline V gene are LGHNT and FRNRAP. The CDR3 has 12 residues. Trimming cost V 3 bases and J 10 bases, with 10 bases left between them. CDR3 nucleotide sequence: TGTGCTAGTGGTTTCGGGGGATGGGAGCAGTTCTTC. Its protein product is CASGFGGWEQFF.

The chain uses TRBV7-2 and TRBJ1-2; no definite D call. This CDR3 has 12 residues. Per germline, CDR1 SGHTA and CDR2 FQGNSA. Trimming pared 6 bases from V and 4 bases from J, leaving 9 bases between. The CDR3 protein is CASRGGGYGYTF. Written as DNA, the CDR3 is TGTGCCAGCAGGGGCGGAGGCTATGGCTACACCTTC.